Detailed here is one TCR beta chain. In the naive CD8 group, cells lacked CD45RO and were positively selected for CCR7, so terminally differentiated effector memory CD45RA+ cells were left out. The data are from a study of shared clonotypes between healthy human individuals. Sequencing used immunoSEQ multiplex PCR; TCRdb keeps in-frame clones, though not all of them. The data contain 2 million to 2.5 million clones, about 92% of them seen just once; the ten biggest clones take up under 2%. V was shortened by 0 bases and J by 4 bases, with 15 bases between the two germline ends. This CDR3 has 16 residues. CDR1 and CDR2 (germline): MNHEY, SVGAGI.

The rearrangement joins TRBV6-5 to TRBJ1-2; D gene uncertain. The TCR was taken from a man between 18 and 29 years old in good health. Some clones in this sample may be carry-over from other donors' samples. Sequenced sample: naive CD8+ T cells from PBMCs. In DNA form, the CDR3 reads TGTGCCAGCAGTTACTCGATGGCCGGCCCTATCTATGGCTACACCTTC. It encodes CASSYSMAGPIYGYTF.